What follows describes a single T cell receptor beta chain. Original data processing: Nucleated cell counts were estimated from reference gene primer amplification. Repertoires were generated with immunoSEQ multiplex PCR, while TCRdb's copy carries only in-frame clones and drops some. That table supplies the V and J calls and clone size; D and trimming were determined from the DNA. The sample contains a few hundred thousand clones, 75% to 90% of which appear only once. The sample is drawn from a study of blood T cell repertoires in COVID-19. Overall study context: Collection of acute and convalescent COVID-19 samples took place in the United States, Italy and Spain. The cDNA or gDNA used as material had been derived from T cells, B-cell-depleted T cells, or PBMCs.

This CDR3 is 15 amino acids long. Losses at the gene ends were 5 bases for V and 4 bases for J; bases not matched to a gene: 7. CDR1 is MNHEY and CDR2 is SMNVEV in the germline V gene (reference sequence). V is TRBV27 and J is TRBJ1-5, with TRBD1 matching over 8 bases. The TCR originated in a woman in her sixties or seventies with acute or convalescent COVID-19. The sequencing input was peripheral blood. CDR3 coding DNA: TGTGCCAGCAGTCCTCGGACAGGGCTAAATCAGCCCCAGCATTTT. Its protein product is CASSPRTGLNQPQHF.